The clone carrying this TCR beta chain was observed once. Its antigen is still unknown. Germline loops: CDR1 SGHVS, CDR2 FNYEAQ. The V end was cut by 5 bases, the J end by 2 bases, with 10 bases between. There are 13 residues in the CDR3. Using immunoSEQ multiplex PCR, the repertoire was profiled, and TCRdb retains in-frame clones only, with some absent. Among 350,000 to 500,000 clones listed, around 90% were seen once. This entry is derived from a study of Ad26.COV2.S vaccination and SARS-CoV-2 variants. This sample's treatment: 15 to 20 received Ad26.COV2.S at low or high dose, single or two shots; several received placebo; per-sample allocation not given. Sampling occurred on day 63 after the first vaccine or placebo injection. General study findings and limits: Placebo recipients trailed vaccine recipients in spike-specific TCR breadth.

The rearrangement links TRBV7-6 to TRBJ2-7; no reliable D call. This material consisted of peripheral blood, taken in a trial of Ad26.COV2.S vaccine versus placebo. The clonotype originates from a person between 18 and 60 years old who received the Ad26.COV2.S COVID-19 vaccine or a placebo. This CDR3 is CASSRTETYEQYF. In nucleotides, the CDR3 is TGTGCCAGCAGCCGGACGGAAACCTACGAGCAGTACTTC.